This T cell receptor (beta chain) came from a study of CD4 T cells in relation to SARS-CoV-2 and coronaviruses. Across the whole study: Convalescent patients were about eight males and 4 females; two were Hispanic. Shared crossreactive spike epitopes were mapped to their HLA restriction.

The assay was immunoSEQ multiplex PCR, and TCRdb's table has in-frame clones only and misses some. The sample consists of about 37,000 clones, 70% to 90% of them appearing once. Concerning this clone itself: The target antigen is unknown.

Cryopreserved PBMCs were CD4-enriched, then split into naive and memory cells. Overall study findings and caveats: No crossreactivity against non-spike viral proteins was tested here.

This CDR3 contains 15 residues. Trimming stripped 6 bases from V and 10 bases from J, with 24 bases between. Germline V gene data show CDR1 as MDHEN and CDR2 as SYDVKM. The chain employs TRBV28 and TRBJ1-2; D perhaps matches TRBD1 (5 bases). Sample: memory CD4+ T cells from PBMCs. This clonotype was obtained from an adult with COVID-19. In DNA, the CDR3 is TGTGCCAGCAGGCCAAGAGGGGCCTCCGAAAAAGCCTACACCTTC. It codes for CASRPRGASEKAYTF.